Shown below are 27 T cell receptor beta chains from a single sample sequenced in a study of CD8 T cells in Susac syndrome (dated by TCRdb to the late 2010s). Library preparation employed the immunoSEQ multiplex PCR assay. RNA was extracted with the RNeasy kit and about 0.5 to 1 ug was reverse transcribed using random hexamers. Using fastp at Q25 and MiXCR, TCRdb reprocessed the public reads and kept productive beta chains. Records with the same CDR3 protein are collapsed into one entry carrying the most frequent genes and DNA. Within this sample are under 200,000 distinct CDR3 sequences, with around 95% of them counted one time only. The top ten clones comprise 0.12% of the sample. What was sequenced was CD4+ T cells from PBMCs. These receptors all come from a human donor with Susac syndrome.

This chain uses TRBV4-3 with TRBJ2-5; no definite D call. The CDR3 is made up of 15 amino acids. Between the trimmed V and J ends, which lost 0 bases and 5 bases, there was a span of 13 bases. Per germline, CDR1 LGHNA and CDR2 YSLEER. The CDR3 is CASSQDRYGPETQYF. In nucleotides, the CDR3 is TGCGCCAGCAGCCAAGATCGATACGGGCCGGAGACCCAGTACTTC.

The genes are TRBV20-1 and TRBJ1-2; D uncertain. The V end lost 1 base, the J end lost 5 bases, and 11 bases lay between the germline ends. The V gene's germline CDR1 is DFQATT and CDR2 SNEGSKA (reference sequence). The length of the CDR3 is 13 residues. CDR3 sequence: CSARVPEGYGYTF. The CDR3 DNA follows: TGCAGTGCTAGAGTCCCCGAGGGATATGGCTACACCTTC.

The rearrangement uses TRBV20-1 and TRBJ2-3; the D is unclear. The CDR3 totals 15 residues. The ends were cut back, 6 bases at V and 2 bases at J, with 18 bases in the middle. Per the germline V gene, CDR1 is DFQATT and CDR2 is SNEGSKA (reference sequence). CDR3 in amino acids: CSAPPLLDSTDTQYF. CDR3 in DNA: TGCAGTGCCCCCCCCCTCCTTGATTCCACAGATACGCAGTATTTT.

J is TRBJ2-4 and V is TRBV19; a weak D match, TRBD1 (6 bases). V lost 7 bases, J lost 0 bases, and 13 bases lay in between. This CDR3 spans 15 amino acids. Germline loops: CDR1 LNHDA, CDR2 SQIVND (reference sequence). The CDR3 nucleotides are TGTGCCAGTAATGACAGGACACTAGCCAAAAACATTCAGTACTTC. Translated: CASNDRTLAKNIQYF.

CDR3 coding DNA: TGCAGTGCTAGAGCCCAGGGGAGCTATGGCTACACCTTC. Its protein product is CSARAQGSYGYTF. The chain joins TRBV20-1 to TRBJ1-2; possible D gene TRBD1, 6 bases. Trimming removed 1 base at V and 4 bases at J, with 10 bases between. The CDR3 covers 13 residues. Germline CDR1 is DFQATT and CDR2 is SNEGSKA (reference sequence).

CDR3 in amino acids: CASSYLGVCLNQPQHF. The CDR3 bases are TGTGCCAGCAGCTACCTAGGGGTATGTTTGAATCAGCCCCAGCATTTT. The chain joins TRBV7-3 to TRBJ1-5, with D perhaps matching TRBD1 (5 bases). V was shortened by 4 bases and J by 4 bases, with 17 bases between the two germline ends. The CDR3 loop spans 16 amino acids. CDR1 SGHTA and CDR2 FQGTGA come from the germline V gene.

Here the CDR3 reads CASSARQTKDGSPLHF. The DNA for the CDR3 is TGTGCCAGCAGCGCTCGACAGACAAAGGATGGTTCACCCCTCCACTTT. The chain is built from TRBV4-2 and TRBJ1-6; the D gene is possibly TRBD1 (5 bases). The CDR3 covers 16 residues. V was pared by 5 bases and J by 9 bases, with 20 bases between. From germline, CDR1 is LGHNA and CDR2 YNFKEQ.

CDR3 residues: CASTSGNSGANVLTF. CDR3 sequence (DNA): TGTGCCAGTACCTCAGGGAACTCTGGGGCCAACGTCCTGACTTTC. The chain links TRBV5-4 to TRBJ2-6, with TRBD1 as a possible D gene (5 bases). From germline, CDR1 is SGHNT and CDR2 YYREEE (reference sequence). The V end lost 8 bases, the J end lost 0 bases, and 12 bases lay between the germline ends. This CDR3 has 15 residues.

The sample holds one count of this clonotype. The chain is built from TRBV9 and TRBJ2-1; 10 bases match TRBD2. This CDR3 contains 15 residues. V trimming: 3 bases; J trimming: 7 bases; junction bases outside the gene matches: 7. Per germline, CDR1 SGDLS and CDR2 YYNGEE. CDR3 amino acids: CASSAAGGLLNEQFF. The DNA of the CDR3 is TGTGCCAGCAGCGCAGCGGGAGGGCTGCTGAATGAGCAGTTCTTC.

The V gene is TRBV28, the J gene TRBJ1-5; D not resolved. Germline assignment: CDR1 MDHEN and CDR2 SYDVKM. Trimming pared 6 bases from V and 5 bases from J, leaving 11 bases between. The CDR3 length is 13 residues. CDR3 coding DNA: TGTGCCAGCAGCCCGCAAAGATATCAGCCCCAGCATTTT. Its protein is CASSPQRYQPQHF.

The genes are TRBV29-1 and TRBJ2-5, with D unclear. CDR1 and CDR2 (germline): SQVTM, ANQGSEA. V was clipped by 6 bases and J by 4 bases, with 6 bases between them. The CDR3 is 10 amino acids. In DNA, the CDR3 is TGCAGCGTAAAAATAGAGACCCAGTACTTC. It translates to CSVKIETQYF.

The chain carries TRBV24-1 and TRBJ1-1; D is uncertain. Looked up from germline, CDR1 is KGHDR and CDR2 is SFDVKD. The CDR3 has 14 residues. Deletions cut 7 bases from V and 1 base from J, with 12 bases between. In DNA, the CDR3 is TGTGCCACCAGGGGCCCCTCAGGGAACACTGAAGCTTTCTTT. Amino acid sequence: CATRGPSGNTEAFF.

The rearrangement uses TRBV28 and TRBJ2-7; 7 nucleotides line up with TRBD2. The CDR3 sequence is 15 residues long. The J segment lost 6 bases and the V segment lost 3 bases, leaving 11 bases of the junction unmatched. Germline CDR1 is MDHEN and CDR2 is SYDVKM. CDR3 loop: CASSFPTVGGGEQYF. Here the CDR3 DNA reads TGTGCCAGCAGTTTCCCCACGGTGGGGGGGGGCGAGCAGTACTTC. Complete variable domain (other parts from reference TRBV28 and TRBJ2-7): DVKVTQSSRYLVKRTGEKVFLECVQDMDHENMFWYRQDPGLGLRLIYFSYDVKMKEKGDIPEGYSVSREKKERFSLILESASTNQTSMYLCASSFPTVGGGEQYFGPGTRLTVT.

This clonotype was seen a single time. This chain links TRBV2 with TRBJ2-4; D gene ambiguous. Deletions cut 6 bases from V and 0 bases from J, with 9 bases between. The CDR3 runs 14 residues. In germline, CDR1 is SNHLY, CDR2 FYNNEI. CDR3 sequence (DNA): TGTGCCAGCAGACCCGGGTTAGCCAAAAACATTCAGTACTTC. This encodes CASRPGLAKNIQYF.

This clonotype appeared once. J is TRBJ2-1 and V is TRBV25-1; maybe TRBD1 (6 bases). With 3 bases removed from V and 6 bases from J, the gap between germline ends came to 9 bases. Germline CDR1 MGHDK, CDR2 SYGVNS. This CDR3 spans 13 amino acids. The CDR3 nucleotides read TGTGCCAGCAGTGAGCCCAGGGGCAATGAGCAGTTCTTC. Protein sequence: CASSEPRGNEQFF.

The chain uses TRBV4-3 and TRBJ2-2; 7 bases map to TRBD2. The junction had 5 bases not matched to a gene; V was cut back by 10 bases and J by 3 bases. Germline V gene sequence: CDR1 LGHNA, CDR2 YSLEER. This CDR3 spans 13 amino acids. Written as DNA, the CDR3 is TGCGCCAAAAGCGGGGACCACACCGGGGAGCTGTTTTTT. This gives the protein CAKSGDHTGELFF.

The chain carries TRBV28 and TRBJ2-1, with 8 bases matching TRBD2. J gave up 3 bases and V 6 bases, and 7 bases lay outside the gene matches. Germline lookup yields CDR1 MDHEN and CDR2 SYDVKM. CDR3 length equals 15 residues. DNA of the CDR3: TGTGCCAGCAGCACACAGCGGGGGAACTACAATGAGCAGTTCTTC. Protein: CASSTQRGNYNEQFF.

The chain is built from TRBV12-3 or TRBV12-4 and TRBJ1-2; maybe TRBD1 (6 bases). This CDR3 has 13 residues. The germline V and J ends were trimmed by 4 bases and 8 bases, with 14 bases remaining between them. CDR3 sequence: CASSSRPRGGYTF. CDR3 bases: TGTGCCAGCAGTTCCCGACCCAGGGGCGGCTACACCTTC.

The J gene is TRBJ1-5, the V gene TRBV3-1; D remains unclear. Trimming removed 2 bases from V and 7 bases from J, with 6 bases in between. Germline values: CDR1 LGHDT, CDR2 YNNKEL (reference sequence). The CDR3 sequence is 12 residues long. As DNA, the CDR3 is TGTGCCAGCAGCCAATCGGGACAGCCCCAGCATTTT. Its protein is CASSQSGQPQHF. Filled out from reference TRBV3-1 and TRBJ1-5, the complete variable domain reads DTAVSQTPKYLVTQMGNDKSIKCEQNLGHDTMYWYKQDSKKFLKIMFSYNNKELIINETVPNRFSPKSPDKAHLNLHINSLELGDSAVYFCASSQSGQPQHFGDGTRLSIL.

The gene calls are TRBV15 and TRBJ2-3; D is undetermined. This CDR3 is 12 amino acids long. Trimming took off 0 bases at V and 6 bases at J, with 4 bases between the two ends. Germline-derived CDR1 and CDR2 are LNHNV and YYDKDF (reference sequence). DNA of the CDR3: TGTGCCACCAGCAGAGATTTCGATACGCAGTATTTT. Translated, it gives CATSRDFDTQYF.

The rearrangement links TRBV30 to TRBJ1-2; the D is unclear. CDR1 and CDR2 from the germline V gene are GTSNPN and SVGIG (reference sequence). V was pared by 1 base and J by 8 bases, with 14 bases between. CDR3 length: 13 amino acids. The CDR3 region has the DNA TGTGCCTGGAGTGCCACAGCGGAAGGAGGCTACACCTTC. It yields the protein CAWSATAEGGYTF.

The chain's CDR3 is CASTWGDRGKGYTF. The CDR3 bases are TGTGCCAGCACTTGGGGGGACAGGGGGAAAGGCTACACCTTC. This chain joins TRBV12-3 or TRBV12-4 and TRBJ1-2, with 11 bases lining up with TRBD1. V was pared by 7 bases and J by 8 bases, with 9 bases of the junction left unmatched. The CDR3 covers 14 residues.

The CDR3 DNA is TGTGCCAGCAGCTCGTCAGCAAACATTCAGTACTTC. Amino acids: CASSSSANIQYF. J is TRBJ2-4 and V is TRBV5-4; no clear D gene. The CDR3 length is 12 residues. V lost 3 bases and J 6 bases, leaving 7 bases between the germline ends. Looked up from germline, CDR1 is SGHNT and CDR2 is YYREEE (reference sequence).

The rearrangement links TRBV15 to TRBJ2-7, with a tentative D call TRBD2 (6 bases). The CDR3 contains 15 residues. From germline, CDR1 is LNHNV and CDR2 YYDKDF (reference sequence). V gave up 0 bases and J gave up 0 bases, with 9 bases separating them. The CDR3 spells CATSRDGGLSYEQYF. The CDR3 nucleotides read TGTGCCACCAGCAGAGATGGGGGACTCTCCTACGAGCAGTACTTC.

The chain recombines TRBV24-1 with TRBJ2-3; the match to TRBD2 covers 15 bases. Trimming took 9 bases from V and 5 from J; bases not matched to a gene: 5. The CDR3 loop spans 15 amino acids. Per germline, CDR1 KGHDR and CDR2 SFDVKD. Here the CDR3 reads CATGTSGGIGDTQYF. The CDR3 coding sequence is TGTGCCACCGGGACTAGCGGGGGGATAGGAGATACGCAGTATTTT.

In regard to this clonotype: Germline is not matched at one junction end, which may reflect a read error. The chain couples TRBV28 to TRBJ1-5; TRBD1 might be the D (6 bases). Germline values: CDR1 MDHEN, CDR2 SYDVKM. This CDR3 comprises 13 residues. CDR3 in amino acids: CASSLSGGGPPHF. The CDR3 DNA follows: TGTGCCAGCAGTTTAAGCGGCGGGGGCCCCCCGCATTTT.

In this sample, this clonotype turned up once. The chain employs TRBV6-2 or TRBV6-3 and TRBJ1-2; tentatively, D is TRBD1 (5 bases). CDR1 and CDR2 (germline): MNHEY, SVGEGT. V was shortened by 6 bases and J by 7 bases, with 12 bases between the two germline ends. The CDR3 contains 12 residues. CDR3 coding DNA: TGTGCCAGCAGCCAAGGGACGGGTGGCTACACCTTC. Protein product: CASSQGTGGYTF.